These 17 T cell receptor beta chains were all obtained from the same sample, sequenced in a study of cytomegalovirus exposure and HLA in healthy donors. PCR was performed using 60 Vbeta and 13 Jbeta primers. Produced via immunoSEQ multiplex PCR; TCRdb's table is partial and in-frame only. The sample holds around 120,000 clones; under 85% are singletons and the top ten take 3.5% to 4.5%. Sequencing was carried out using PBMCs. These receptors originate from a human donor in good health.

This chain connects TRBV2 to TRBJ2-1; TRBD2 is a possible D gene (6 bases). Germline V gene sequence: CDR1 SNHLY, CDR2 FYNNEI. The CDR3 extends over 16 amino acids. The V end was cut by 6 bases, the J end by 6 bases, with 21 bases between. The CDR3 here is CASSVAAGIGSNEQFF. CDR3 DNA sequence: TGTGCCAGCAGCGTCGCGGCGGGGATCGGCTCCAATGAGCAGTTCTTC.

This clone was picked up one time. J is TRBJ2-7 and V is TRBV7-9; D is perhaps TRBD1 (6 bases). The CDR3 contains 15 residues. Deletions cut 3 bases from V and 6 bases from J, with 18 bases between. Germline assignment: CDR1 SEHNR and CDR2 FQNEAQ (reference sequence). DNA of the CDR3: TGTGCCAGCAGCTTCAGCGAACAGGGTAGACGCGAGCAGTACTTC. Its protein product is CASSFSEQGRREQYF.

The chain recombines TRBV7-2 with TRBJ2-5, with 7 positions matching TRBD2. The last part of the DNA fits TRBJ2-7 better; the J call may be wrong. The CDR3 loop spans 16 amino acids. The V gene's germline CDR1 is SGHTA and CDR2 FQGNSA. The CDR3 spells CASSLGGGSASYEQYF. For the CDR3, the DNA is TGTGCCAGCAGCTTAGGGGGGGGGTCTGCGTCCTACGAGCAGTACTTC.

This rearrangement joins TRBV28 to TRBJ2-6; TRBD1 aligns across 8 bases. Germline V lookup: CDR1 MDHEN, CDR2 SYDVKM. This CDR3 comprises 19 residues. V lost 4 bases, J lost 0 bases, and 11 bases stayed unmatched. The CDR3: CASSSSWGTGISGANVLTF. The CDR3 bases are TGTGCCAGCAGTTCTAGTTGGGGGACAGGAATCTCTGGGGCCAACGTCCTGACTTTC.

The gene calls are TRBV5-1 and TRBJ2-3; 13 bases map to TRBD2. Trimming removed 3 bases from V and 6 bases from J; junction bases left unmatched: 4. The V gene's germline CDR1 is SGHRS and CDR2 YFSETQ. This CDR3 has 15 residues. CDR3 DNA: TGCGCCAGCAGCTGGCCACTAGCGGGAGGGGATACGCAGTATTTT. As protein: CASSWPLAGGDTQYF. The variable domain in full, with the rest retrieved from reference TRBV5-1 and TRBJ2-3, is KAGVTQTPRYLIKTRGQQVTLSCSPISGHRSVSWYQQTPGQGLQFLFEYFSETQRNKGNFPGRFSGRQFSNSRSEMNVSTLELGDSALYLCASSWPLAGGDTQYFGPGTRLTVL.

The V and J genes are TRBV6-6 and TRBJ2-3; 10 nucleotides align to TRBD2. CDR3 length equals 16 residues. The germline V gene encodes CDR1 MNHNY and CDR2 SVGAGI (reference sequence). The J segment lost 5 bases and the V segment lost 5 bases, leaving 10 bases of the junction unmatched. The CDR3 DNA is TGTGCCAGCAGTCGGACTAGCGGTCCCACGGGAGATACGCAGTATTTT. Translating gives CASSRTSGPTGDTQYF.

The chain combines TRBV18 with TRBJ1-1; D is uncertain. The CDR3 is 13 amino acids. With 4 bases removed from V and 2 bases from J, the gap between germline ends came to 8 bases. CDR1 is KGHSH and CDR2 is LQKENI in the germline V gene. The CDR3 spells CASSHQDNTEAFF. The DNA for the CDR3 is TGTGCCAGCTCACACCAGGATAACACTGAAGCTTTCTTT. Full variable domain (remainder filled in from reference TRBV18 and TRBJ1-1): NAGVMQNPRHLVRRRGQEARLRCSPMKGHSHVYWYRQLPEEGLKFMVYLQKENIIDESGMPKERFSAEFPKEGPSILRIQQVVRGDSAAYFCASSHQDNTEAFFGQGTRLTVV.

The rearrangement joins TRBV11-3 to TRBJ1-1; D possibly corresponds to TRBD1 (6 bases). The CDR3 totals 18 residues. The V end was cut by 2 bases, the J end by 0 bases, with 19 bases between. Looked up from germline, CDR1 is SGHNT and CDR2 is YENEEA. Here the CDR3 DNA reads TGTGCCAGCAGCTTAATGAAGGTAGCCGGGACACTGAACACTGAAGCTTTCTTT. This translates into CASSLMKVAGTLNTEAFF.

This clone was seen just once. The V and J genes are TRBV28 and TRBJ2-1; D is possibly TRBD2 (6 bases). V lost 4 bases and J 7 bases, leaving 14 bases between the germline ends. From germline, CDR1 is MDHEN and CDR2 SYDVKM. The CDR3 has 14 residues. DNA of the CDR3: TGTGCCAGCAGTTACAGGCCTGGGGGGAATGAGCAGTTCTTC. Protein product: CASSYRPGGNEQFF. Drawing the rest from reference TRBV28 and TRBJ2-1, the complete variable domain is DVKVTQSSRYLVKRTGEKVFLECVQDMDHENMFWYRQDPGLGLRLIYFSYDVKMKEKGDIPEGYSVSREKKERFSLILESASTNQTSMYLCASSYRPGGNEQFFGPGTRLTVL.

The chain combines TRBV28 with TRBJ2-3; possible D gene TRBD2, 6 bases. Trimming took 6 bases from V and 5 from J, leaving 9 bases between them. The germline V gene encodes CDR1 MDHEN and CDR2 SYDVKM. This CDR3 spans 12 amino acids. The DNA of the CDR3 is TGTGCCAGCAGCCCGGGAGTAGATACGCAGTATTTT. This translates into CASSPGVDTQYF. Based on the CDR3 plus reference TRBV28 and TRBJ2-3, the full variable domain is DVKVTQSSRYLVKRTGEKVFLECVQDMDHENMFWYRQDPGLGLRLIYFSYDVKMKEKGDIPEGYSVSREKKERFSLILESASTNQTSMYLCASSPGVDTQYFGPGTRLTVL.

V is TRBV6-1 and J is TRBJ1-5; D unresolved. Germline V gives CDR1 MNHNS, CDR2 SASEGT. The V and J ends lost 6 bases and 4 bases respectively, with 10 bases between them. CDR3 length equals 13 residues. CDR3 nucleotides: TGTGCCAGCAGCCTAACGGGGAATCAGCCCCAGCATTTT. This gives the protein CASSLTGNQPQHF.

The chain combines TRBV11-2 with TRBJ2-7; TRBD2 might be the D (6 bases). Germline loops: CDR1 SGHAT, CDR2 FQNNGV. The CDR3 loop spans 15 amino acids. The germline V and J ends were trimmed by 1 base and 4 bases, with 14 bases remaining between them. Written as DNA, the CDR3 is TGTGCCAGCAGCTTAGGGGACCGGGGGTCGTACGAGCAGTACTTC. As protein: CASSLGDRGSYEQYF. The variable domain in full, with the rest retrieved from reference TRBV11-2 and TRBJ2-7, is EAGVAQSPRYKIIEKRQSVAFWCNPISGHATLYWYQQILGQGPKLLIQFQNNGVVDDSQLPKDRFSAERLKGVDSTLKIQPAKLEDSAVYLCASSLGDRGSYEQYFGPGTRLTVT.

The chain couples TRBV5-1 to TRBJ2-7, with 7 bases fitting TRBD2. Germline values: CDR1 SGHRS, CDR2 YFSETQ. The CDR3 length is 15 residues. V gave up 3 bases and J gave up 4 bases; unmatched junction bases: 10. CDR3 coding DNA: TGCGCCAGCAGCTCCCTAAGCGGGACTTCTTACGAGCAGTACTTC. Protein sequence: CASSSLSGTSYEQYF.

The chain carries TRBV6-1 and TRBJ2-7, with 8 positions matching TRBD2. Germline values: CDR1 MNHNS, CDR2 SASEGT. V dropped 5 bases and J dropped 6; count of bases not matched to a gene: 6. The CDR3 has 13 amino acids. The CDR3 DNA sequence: TGTGCCAGCAGTACCCGGGAGGGCCTCGAGCAGTACTTC. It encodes CASSTREGLEQYF.

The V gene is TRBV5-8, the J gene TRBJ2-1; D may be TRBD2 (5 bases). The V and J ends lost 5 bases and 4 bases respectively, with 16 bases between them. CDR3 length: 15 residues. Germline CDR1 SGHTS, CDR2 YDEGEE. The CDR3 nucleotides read TGTGCCAGCAGGCGAAGAGGATCGGGGTACAATGAGCAGTTCTTC. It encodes CASRRRGSGYNEQFF. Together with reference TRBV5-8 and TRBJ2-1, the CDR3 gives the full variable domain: EAGVTQSPTHLIKTRGQQATLRCSPISGHTSVYWYQQALGLGLQFLLWYDEGEERNRGNFPPRFSGRQFPNYSSELNVNALELEDSALYLCASRRRGSGYNEQFFGPGTRLTVL.

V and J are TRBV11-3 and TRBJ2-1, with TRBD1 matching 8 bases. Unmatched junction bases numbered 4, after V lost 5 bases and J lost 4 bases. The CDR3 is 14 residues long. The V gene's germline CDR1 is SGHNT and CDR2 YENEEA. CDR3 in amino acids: CASSSQGAYNEQFF. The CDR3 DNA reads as TGTGCCAGCAGCAGTCAGGGGGCTTACAATGAGCAGTTCTTC. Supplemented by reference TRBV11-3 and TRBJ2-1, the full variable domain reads EAGVVQSPRYKIIEKKQPVAFWCNPISGHNTLYWYLQNLGQGPELLIRYENEEAVDDSQLPKDRFSAERLKGVDSTLKIQPAELGDSAVYLCASSSQGAYNEQFFGPGTRLTVL.

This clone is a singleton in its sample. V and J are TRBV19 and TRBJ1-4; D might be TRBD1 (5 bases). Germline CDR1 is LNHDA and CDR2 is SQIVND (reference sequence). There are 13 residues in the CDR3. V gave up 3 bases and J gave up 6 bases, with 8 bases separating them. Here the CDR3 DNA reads TGTGCCAGTAGTATCCCAGGGTATGAAAAACTGTTTTTT. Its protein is CASSIPGYEKLFF.